These 25 T cell receptor beta chains were sequenced from one sample in a study of metastatic and nonmetastatic thyroid tumors. TCRdb re-processed the PCR reads through MiXCR. The sample lists fewer than 4,500 clones, 34% occurring once. None of the patients had undergone any treatment ahead of thyroid surgery. The specimen sequenced was adjacent normal tissue. The receptor source for this set is a female donor with papillary thyroid cancer or a benign thyroid nodule (not recorded which). Some clones in this sample may be carry-over from other donors' samples.

The CDR3 loop reads CASSEAGVENTEAFF. CDR3 DNA sequence: TGTGCCAGCAGTGAAGCAGGGGTTGAGAACACTGAAGCTTTCTTT. V gene TRBV2 combines with J gene TRBJ1-1, with TRBD1 as a possible D gene (5 bases). CDR3 length: 15 amino acids. Germline V gives CDR1 SNHLY, CDR2 FYNNEI. Trimming stripped 0 bases from V and 1 base from J, with 9 bases between.

This clone is deemed large. The V gene is TRBV24-1, the J gene TRBJ2-2; TRBD1 or TRBD2 may be the D gene (6 bases each). The CDR3 runs to 15 residues. V was trimmed by 7 bases and J by 4 bases, leaving 15 bases between them. Germline CDR1 KGHDR, CDR2 SFDVKD. The CDR3 sequence: CATSERGLGTGELFF. The CDR3 DNA reads as TGTGCCACCAGCGAACGGGGGCTGGGCACCGGGGAGCTGTTTTTT.

This clone has at least ten counts. Other nucleotide sequences in the sample specify the same CDR3. The chain links TRBV2 to TRBJ2-2; D remains ambiguous. V gave up 4 bases and J gave up 8 bases, with 14 bases separating them. Germline CDR1 reads SNHLY; CDR2 reads FYNNEI. The CDR3 loop spans 14 amino acids. The CDR3 sequence: CASSVRETTGELFF. DNA of the CDR3: TGTGCCAGCAGTGTTAGGGAAACCACTGGGGAGCTGTTTTTT.

By sample fraction, this clone is large. The CDR3 loop reads CATSADIQGDYEQYF. The CDR3 DNA reads TGTGCCACCTCAGCGGATATTCAGGGGGACTACGAGCAGTACTTC. J is TRBJ2-7 and V is TRBV10-3; 7 positions agree with TRBD1. In germline, CDR1 is ENHRY, CDR2 SYGVKD. The ends lost 10 bases at V and 3 bases at J; junction bases unmatched: 15. The CDR3 extends over 15 amino acids.

The CDR3 nucleotides read TGTGCCAGCAGTTACAGGGGGCGATTTTGGGGCTACACCTTC. It encodes CASSYRGRFWGYTF. The J gene is TRBJ1-2, the V gene TRBV28; 9 bases line up with TRBD1. The CDR3 extends over 14 amino acids. The V and J ends lost 4 bases and 8 bases, in that order; junction bases with no gene match: 8. Germline V CDR1 and CDR2: MDHEN, SYDVKM.

The genes are TRBV28 and TRBJ2-3; 8 nucleotides match TRBD2. CDR3 length: 17 amino acids. Germline CDR1 is MDHEN and CDR2 is SYDVKM. The junction had 11 bases not matched to a gene; V was cut back by 3 bases and J by 3 bases. The DNA for the CDR3 is TGTGCCAGCAGTTTGGCACTAGCGGACAAGGGTACAGATACGCAGTATTTT. The encoded protein is CASSLALADKGTDTQYF.

Note on this clone: At one boundary the junction diverges from the germline segment, which might be a read error. J is TRBJ2-3 and V is TRBV6-1; 7 positions agree with TRBD2. Germline CDR1 and CDR2: MNHNS and SASEGT. This CDR3 is 14 amino acids long. The CDR3 DNA reads TGTGCCGGCAGACGGACTAGAAGCACAGATACGCAGTATTTT. The encoded protein is CAGRRTRSTDTQYF.

This clone was seen just once. The chain links TRBV18 to TRBJ1-1; D not resolved. This CDR3 comprises 12 residues. From germline, CDR1 is KGHSH and CDR2 LQKENI. V was shortened by 5 bases and J by 4 bases, with 8 bases between the two germline ends. CDR3 loop: CASSGGSTEAFF. The CDR3 DNA follows: TGTGCCAGCTCAGGCGGGAGCACTGAAGCTTTCTTT.

Comments on this clone: The CDR3 does not end in the conserved phenylalanine or tryptophan, so this is likely a read error. This chain links TRBV6-1 with TRBJ1-2; D not certain. In germline, CDR1 is MNHNS, CDR2 SASEGT. V dropped 8 bases and J dropped 2 bases, with 12 bases sitting between them. The CDR3 is made up of 13 amino acids. Here the CDR3 DNA reads TGTGCCAGCGCCCCGGTGGGCAACTATGGCTACACCCTC. This encodes CASAPVGNYGYTL.

This clone is judged large. This chain uses TRBV7-2 with TRBJ2-7, with D possibly matching TRBD1 (7 bases). The CDR3 has 18 amino acids. Looked up from germline, CDR1 is SGHTA and CDR2 is FQGNSA. Trimming cost V 4 bases and J 5 bases, with 27 bases left between them. CDR3 sequence reads: CASSSGGRNSQGRNEQYF. Here the CDR3 DNA reads TGTGCCAGCAGCTCAGGGGGGCGTAACTCGCAGGGGAGGAACGAGCAGTACTTC.

The chain employs TRBV4-1 and TRBJ2-7; the D gene is possibly TRBD2 (5 bases). The CDR3 extends over 14 amino acids. From germline, CDR1 is MGHRA and CDR2 YSYEKL. Trimming removed 1 base from V and 9 bases from J, with 16 bases in between. Here the CDR3 DNA reads TGCGCCAGCAGCCAAGCGTCGTCGGGAACGGTGCAGTACTTC. It yields the protein CASSQASSGTVQYF.

As regards this clone: The identical CDR3 is also encoded by other nucleotide sequences in the sample. The chain carries TRBV11-2 and TRBJ1-3; D not certain. Trimming pared 2 bases from V and 1 base from J, leaving 6 bases between. Germline V gives CDR1 SGHAT, CDR2 FQNNGV. The CDR3 contains 14 residues. The CDR3 protein is CASSLWGSGNTIYF. The CDR3 DNA reads as TGTGCCAGCAGCTTATGGGGTTCTGGAAACACCATATATTTT.

A few counts support this clone. J is TRBJ2-7 and V is TRBV27; 11 nucleotides line up with TRBD2. The germline V gene encodes CDR1 MNHEY and CDR2 SMNVEV (reference sequence). V lost 0 bases, J lost 2 bases, and 3 bases stayed unmatched. CDR3 length: 16 residues. CDR3 nucleotide sequence: TGTGCCAGCAGTTTATCACTAGCGGGAGTCCCCTACGAGCAGTACTTC. Translated: CASSLSLAGVPYEQYF.

The sample holds a few counts of this clone. The chain combines TRBV6-1 with TRBJ1-6; weak D call: TRBD1 (5 bases). Germline V gene lookup returns CDR1 MNHNS and CDR2 SASEGT. The CDR3 has 16 residues. V was clipped by 6 bases and J by 0 bases, with 12 bases between them. The CDR3 spells CASRVGGSSYNSPLHF. DNA for the CDR3: TGTGCCAGCAGGGTCGGGGGGAGCTCCTATAATTCACCCCTCCACTTT.

J is TRBJ2-2 and V is TRBV7-9; D gene ambiguous. This CDR3 is built from 13 residues. Germline CDR1 is SEHNR and CDR2 is FQNEAQ (reference sequence). The ends were cut back, 2 bases at V and 3 bases at J, with 4 bases in the middle. CDR3 sequence (DNA): TGTGCCAGCAGCTTAACAGACACCGGGGAGCTGTTTTTT. Translated: CASSLTDTGELFF. Full variable domain (remainder filled in from reference TRBV7-9 and TRBJ2-2): DTGVSQNPRHKITKRGQNVTFRCDPISEHNRLYWYRQTLGQGPEFLTYFQNEAQLEKSRLLSDRFSAERPKGSFSTLEIQRTEQGDSAMYLCASSLTDTGELFFGEGSRLTVL.

Sample share makes this clone medium-sized (0.01 to 0.1%). The CDR3 region is CASSFRDLQETQYF. In DNA form, the CDR3 reads TGTGCCAGCAGCTTCCGGGACCTTCAAGAGACCCAGTACTTC. The gene calls are TRBV2 and TRBJ2-5; D is possibly TRBD1 or TRBD2 (5 bases each). The CDR3 runs 14 residues. V lost 6 bases and J 2 bases, leaving 13 bases between the germline ends. Looked up from germline, CDR1 is SNHLY and CDR2 is FYNNEI.

This clone was detected only a few times. The J gene is TRBJ2-7, the V gene TRBV6-1; no firm D call. The CDR3 runs 14 residues. Trimming took off 6 bases at V and 4 bases at J, with 16 bases between the two ends. CDR1 is MNHNS and CDR2 is SASEGT in the germline V gene. In nucleotides, the CDR3 is TGTGCCAGCAGCCTACGCCCGTCCGGGTACGAGCAGTACTTC. Protein sequence: CASSLRPSGYEQYF.

The chain links TRBV5-1 to TRBJ2-7, with TRBD2 matching over 9 bases. This CDR3 has 15 amino acids. Germline lookup yields CDR1 SGHRS and CDR2 YFSETQ. V trimming: 0 bases; J trimming: 2 bases; junction bases outside the gene matches: 3. For the CDR3, the DNA is TGCGCCAGCAGCTTGGGGGGACTAGCCACCTACGAGCAGTACTTC. This sequence encodes CASSLGGLATYEQYF. The full variable domain, rest sourced from reference TRBV5-1 and TRBJ2-7, is KAGVTQTPRYLIKTRGQQVTLSCSPISGHRSVSWYQQTPGQGLQFLFEYFSETQRNKGNFPGRFSGRQFSNSRSEMNVSTLELGDSALYLCASSLGGLATYEQYFGPGTRLTVT.

The J gene is TRBJ2-2, the V gene TRBV2; TRBD1 or TRBD2 may be the D gene (5 bases each). V dropped 9 bases and J dropped 1 base, with 18 bases sitting between them. This CDR3 comprises 16 residues. Looked up from germline, CDR1 is SNHLY and CDR2 is FYNNEI. CDR3 amino acids: CARSLQTGLNTGELFF. The CDR3 region has the DNA TGTGCCAGATCTCTCCAAACAGGACTGAACACCGGGGAGCTGTTTTTT.

A few counts support this clone. This sequence joins TRBV2 and TRBJ2-3; 7 positions agree with TRBD1. The V gene's germline CDR1 is SNHLY and CDR2 FYNNEI. This CDR3 is built from 14 residues. The trim removed 6 bases at V and 3 bases at J, leaving 6 bases unmatched. The CDR3 DNA reads as TGTGCCAGCAGCTCAGGGGGTGGGACAGATACGCAGTATTTT. It codes for CASSSGGGTDTQYF.

A note on this clone: Other DNA sequences from this sample encode an identical CDR3 as well. The V and J genes are TRBV20-1 and TRBJ2-7; D not resolved. The CDR3 length is 17 residues. Trimming removed 1 base from V and 2 bases from J, with 21 bases in between. The germline V gene has CDR1 DFQATT and CDR2 SNEGSKA (reference sequence). CDR3 coding DNA: TGCAGTGCTAGAGGAGACTTTTTTCAGACGACCCCCTACGAGCAGTACTTC. This sequence encodes CSARGDFFQTTPYEQYF.

The chain is built from TRBV7-3 and TRBJ2-1; D is uncertain. Germline assignment: CDR1 SGHTA and CDR2 FQGTGA. V gave up 0 bases and J gave up 2 bases, with 8 bases separating them. This CDR3 region has 15 residues. The CDR3 DNA reads TGTGCCAGCAGCTTAACGGGTTCCCCCTACAATGAGCAGTTCTTC. Translated: CASSLTGSPYNEQFF.

The table lists this clone with a few counts. The chain has TRBV2 and TRBJ2-7; tentatively, D is TRBD2 (7 bases). Germline V gives CDR1 SNHLY, CDR2 FYNNEI. Trimming stripped 3 bases from V and 2 bases from J, with 17 bases between. The CDR3 totals 16 residues. This chain's CDR3 is CASSEWDTREAYEQYF. DNA of the CDR3: TGTGCCAGCAGTGAGTGGGACACCCGGGAGGCCTACGAGCAGTACTTC.

Only one count was recorded for this clone. Germline and junction disagree at one end, which may indicate a read error. The chain uses TRBV6-2 or TRBV6-3 and TRBJ1-3, with D hard to call. CDR1 is MNHEY, CDR2 SVGEGT, per germline. There are 16 residues in the CDR3. The CDR3: CASRLTAGLSGNTICF. CDR3 nucleotide sequence: TGTGCCAGCAGGCTTACCGCAGGCCTCTCTGGAAACACCATATGTTTT.

This chain links TRBV6-2 or TRBV6-3 with TRBJ2-7, with D possibly TRBD1 on 5 matching bases. In germline, CDR1 is MNHEY, CDR2 SVGEGT. This CDR3 contains 17 residues. V lost 6 bases to trimming and J lost 0 bases, with 21 bases between them. CDR3 sequence reads: CASRAEDILTDSYEQYF. DNA for the CDR3: TGTGCCAGCAGGGCCGAGGATATTCTGACAGACTCCTACGAGCAGTACTTC.